Listed here are 32 T cell receptor beta chains from one sample, sequenced in a study of blood T cell repertoires in COVID-19. Produced via immunoSEQ multiplex PCR; TCRdb's table is partial and in-frame only. The table lists 80,000 or so clones, roughly 87% of them singletons. Sequenced sample: peripheral blood. Receptors were obtained from a man aged 50-60 years with acute or convalescent COVID-19.

The chain combines TRBV7-9 with TRBJ2-2, with 8 bases identical to TRBD1. Germline CDR1 and CDR2: SEHNR and FQNEAQ (reference sequence). This CDR3 is 16 amino acids long. The trim removed 4 bases at V and 7 bases at J, leaving 11 bases unmatched. CDR3 amino acids: CASSSSLRTGSGELFF. CDR3 nucleotide sequence: TGTGCCAGCAGCTCGTCCTTGAGGACAGGGAGCGGGGAGCTGTTTTTT.

The V gene is TRBV5-5, the J gene TRBJ1-3; a weak D match, TRBD1 (5 bases). Germline V CDR1 and CDR2: SGHKS, YYEKEE (reference sequence). V was pared by 0 bases and J by 0 bases, with 10 bases between. The CDR3 is made up of 16 amino acids. The CDR3 DNA reads TGTGCCAGCAGCTTGGATTGGGGACTCTCTGGAAACACCATATATTTT. It codes for CASSLDWGLSGNTIYF.

This chain connects TRBV5-8 to TRBJ2-7; a possible D gene is TRBD1 (6 bases). Trimming stripped 1 base from V and 12 bases from J, with 23 bases between. Germline CDR1 is SGHTS and CDR2 is YDEGEE. The CDR3 runs to 15 residues. CDR3 sequence (DNA): TGTGCCAGCAGCTTGCGGCCAGGGGCTAGTTTGACGTCGTACGTC. This translates into CASSLRPGASLTSYV.

About this clone itself: Mismatch with germline at one junction end may stem from a read error. DNA of the CDR3: TGTGCCAGCAGTGCCTGGACAGGGGGCAAGCAGCCCCAGCATTTT. Translating it yields CASSAWTGGKQPQHF. The rearrangement joins TRBV27 to TRBJ1-5; 11 bases map to TRBD1. Germline V lookup: CDR1 MNHEY, CDR2 SMNVEV (reference sequence). CDR3 length equals 15 residues.

The chain has TRBV11-2 and TRBJ1-1; D ambiguous. The CDR3 is made up of 16 amino acids. Trimming stripped 3 bases from V and 0 bases from J, with 14 bases between. Germline CDR1 is SGHAT and CDR2 is FQNNGV. The CDR3 DNA sequence: TGTGCCAGCAGCTTTCGAGCGGAAACGATGAACACTGAAGCTTTCTTT. Its protein is CASSFRAETMNTEAFF.

V gene TRBV5-1 combines with J gene TRBJ2-1, with TRBD2 identical over 7 bases. Losses at the gene ends were 4 bases for V and 8 bases for J; bases not matched to a gene: 6. The germline V gene has CDR1 SGHRS and CDR2 YFSETQ. The CDR3 is 13 amino acids. For the CDR3, the DNA is TGCGCCAGCAGCCCCGGGACTACCGATGAGCAGTTCTTC. Its protein product is CASSPGTTDEQFF.

V is TRBV5-8 and J is TRBJ1-6, with D possibly TRBD1 on 6 matching bases. The CDR3 sequence is 14 residues long. Trimming took off 7 bases at V and 10 bases at J, with 18 bases between the two ends. CDR1 SGHTS and CDR2 YDEGEE come from the germline V gene. The CDR3 DNA reads TGTGCCAGCTGCCTGGGGGACATAAACTCACCCCTCCACTTT. Its protein product is CASCLGDINSPLHF.

The rearrangement joins TRBV7-9 to TRBJ2-5, with a tentative D call TRBD1 (6 bases). V dropped 2 bases and J dropped 0 bases, with 7 bases sitting between them. CDR1 and CDR2 from the germline V gene are SEHNR and FQNEAQ (reference sequence). This CDR3 has 14 amino acids. The CDR3 bases are TGTGCCAGCAGCTTACAGGGGCACCAAGAGACCCAGTACTTC. Translation gives CASSLQGHQETQYF.

V is TRBV6-1 and J is TRBJ1-5; 8 bases fit TRBD1. The V segment lost 2 bases and the J segment 6 bases; nucleotides outside the gene matches: 9. CDR3 length: 16 residues. CDR1 MNHNS and CDR2 SASEGT come from the germline V gene. The CDR3, as DNA: TGTGCCAGCAGTGAAAGGTCAGGGGGCGAGGGTCAGCCCCAGCATTTT. It yields the protein CASSERSGGEGQPQHF.

This chain joins TRBV5-5 and TRBJ2-5; 7 bases line up with TRBD2. The germline gives CDR1 SGHKS, CDR2 YYEKEE (reference sequence). The CDR3 is made up of 15 amino acids. Trimming cost V 1 base and J 5 bases; bases outside gene matches: 8. The CDR3 reads CASSLNGGRGETQYF. CDR3 coding DNA: TGTGCCAGCAGCTTGAATGGCGGGAGAGGGGAGACCCAGTACTTC.

This sequence joins TRBV28 and TRBJ1-4; a possible D gene is TRBD1 (6 bases). CDR1 is MDHEN, CDR2 SYDVKM, per germline. CDR3 length equals 14 residues. Trimming cost V 4 bases and J 4 bases, with 10 bases left between them. The CDR3 region has the DNA TGTGCCAGCAGTTCACAGGGCCTTAATGAAAAACTGTTTTTT. Translated, it gives CASSSQGLNEKLFF. Full variable domain (missing parts from reference TRBV28 and TRBJ1-4): DVKVTQSSRYLVKRTGEKVFLECVQDMDHENMFWYRQDPGLGLRLIYFSYDVKMKEKGDIPEGYSVSREKKERFSLILESASTNQTSMYLCASSSQGLNEKLFFGSGTQLSVL.

J is TRBJ1-1 and V is TRBV7-3; D is undetermined. This CDR3 has 8 residues. Germline CDR1 is SGHTA and CDR2 is FQGTGA. Trimming took 4 bases from V and 11 from J, leaving 2 bases between them. The CDR3 DNA follows: TGTGCCAGCAGCTCGGCTTTCTTT. Protein: CASSSAFF. The full variable domain, in which reference TRBV7-3 and TRBJ1-1 provide the parts outside the CDR3, is GAGVSQTPSNKVTEKGKYVELRCDPISGHTALYWYRQSLGQGPEFLIYFQGTGAADDSGLPNDRFFAVRPEGSVSTLKIQRTERGDSAVYLCASSSAFFGQGTRLTVV.

This chain uses TRBV28 with TRBJ2-5; 7 bases line up with TRBD1. The germline V gene has CDR1 MDHEN and CDR2 SYDVKM. This CDR3 is built from 17 residues. V lost 10 bases and J lost 4; bases outside the gene matches: 21. The CDR3 region is CAITQAPETGRGETQYF. CDR3 sequence (DNA): TGTGCCATCACCCAAGCACCAGAGACAGGGAGAGGAGAGACCCAGTACTTC.

J is TRBJ2-3 and V is TRBV9, with 16 bases lining up with TRBD2. Unmatched junction bases numbered 8, after V lost 2 bases and J lost 5 bases. There are 18 residues in the CDR3. Germline V gene data show CDR1 as SGDLS and CDR2 as YYNGEE. The CDR3 region has the DNA TGTGCCAGCAGCGTTCCGGGACTAGCGGGGGGGCAAGGAGATACGCAGTATTTT. Translated, it gives CASSVPGLAGGQGDTQYF.

This clone was seen once. The chain combines TRBV7-8 with TRBJ1-2; TRBD1 matches 8 bases. V shed 5 bases and J 2 bases; nucleotides not matched to a gene: 10. The CDR3 runs 16 residues. Germline V gene lookup returns CDR1 SGHVS and CDR2 FQNEAQ. CDR3 loop: CASSRDIRQGNYGYTF. The CDR3, as DNA: TGTGCCAGCAGCCGAGACATTAGACAGGGGAACTATGGCTACACCTTC.

The chain combines TRBV5-1 with TRBJ1-3; D is unresolved. V was cut by 4 bases and J by 1 base, with 15 bases left in between. The CDR3 is made up of 16 amino acids. Germline lookup yields CDR1 SGHRS and CDR2 YFSETQ. The chain's CDR3 is CASSPLGGFSGNTIYF. The CDR3 coding sequence is TGCGCCAGCAGCCCATTAGGCGGGTTTTCTGGAAACACCATATATTTT.

This clone was picked up one time. The chain has TRBV4-1 and TRBJ1-4; TRBD1 agrees at 7 bases. This CDR3 is built from 15 residues. V lost 2 bases and J lost 7; bases outside the gene matches: 7. CDR1 is MGHRA and CDR2 is YSYEKL in the germline V gene. CDR3 coding DNA: TGCGCCAGCAGCCAAAACAGGGGTCCCGGTGAAAAACTGTTTTTT. Amino acids: CASSQNRGPGEKLFF.

The CDR3 coding sequence is TGTGCCAGCAGCCCTAAATACAGGGGAACAGAGACCCAGTACTTC. The encoded protein is CASSPKYRGTETQYF. The chain links TRBV7-9 to TRBJ2-5, with 7 bases lining up with TRBD1. This CDR3 spans 15 amino acids. Germline lookup yields CDR1 SEHNR and CDR2 FQNEAQ (reference sequence). The junction had 10 bases not matched to a gene; V was cut back by 5 bases and J by 4 bases.

This chain joins TRBV6-5 and TRBJ1-2, with 8 bases identical to TRBD1. J gave up 8 bases and V 7 bases, and 6 bases lay outside the gene matches. This CDR3 comprises 12 residues. Germline V gene sequence: CDR1 MNHEY, CDR2 SVGAGI. CDR3 amino acids: CASTVDRDGYTF. DNA for the CDR3: TGTGCCAGCACTGTGGACAGGGACGGCTACACCTTC.

The CDR3: CASSSQGTGYTF. CDR3 nucleotide sequence: TGCGCCAGCAGCTCGCAGGGTACCGGCTACACCTTC. The chain is built from TRBV5-1 and TRBJ1-2; tentatively, D is TRBD1 (5 bases). CDR1 and CDR2 (germline): SGHRS, YFSETQ. The length of the CDR3 is 12 residues. V lost 3 bases and J 8 bases, leaving 11 bases between the germline ends. The variable domain in full, completed from reference TRBV5-1 and TRBJ1-2, reads KAGVTQTPRYLIKTRGQQVTLSCSPISGHRSVSWYQQTPGQGLQFLFEYFSETQRNKGNFPGRFSGRQFSNSRSEMNVSTLELGDSALYLCASSSQGTGYTFGSGTRLTVV.

This chain connects TRBV6-5 to TRBJ2-2; D is ambiguous. CDR3 length equals 13 residues. Germline V gene sequence: CDR1 MNHEY, CDR2 SVGAGI. V lost 11 bases and J 0 bases, leaving 10 bases between the germline ends. CDR3 protein: CASWAANTGELFF. Here the CDR3 DNA reads TGTGCCTCTTGGGCCGCGAACACCGGGGAGCTGTTTTTT.

In nucleotides, the CDR3 is TGTGCCAGCAGCCCCGGACTAGCACTAGATACGCAGTATTTT. Translation gives CASSPGLALDTQYF. This chain links TRBV7-2 with TRBJ2-3, with 8 nucleotides matching TRBD2. The junction had 6 bases not matched to a gene; V was cut back by 5 bases and J by 5 bases. Germline V gene data show CDR1 as SGHTA and CDR2 as FQGNSA. The length of the CDR3 is 14 residues.

The V gene is TRBV6-5, the J gene TRBJ1-5; D ambiguous. Germline CDR1 reads MNHEY; CDR2 reads SVGAGI. Trimming removed 5 bases from V and 3 bases from J, with 14 bases in between. The CDR3 runs 15 residues. Here the CDR3 reads CASSHAQDPNQPQHF. Here the CDR3 DNA reads TGTGCCAGCAGTCACGCGCAGGATCCCAATCAGCCCCAGCATTTT.

This clone was observed a few times. The chain joins TRBV7-2 to TRBJ2-5, with 10 bases fitting TRBD2. The germline V gene encodes CDR1 SGHTA and CDR2 FQGNSA. CDR3 length equals 16 residues. After removal of 5 bases from V and 5 bases from J, the junction contained 11 bases not matched to a gene. CDR3 loop: CASSPRAGGAMETQYF. DNA for the CDR3: TGTGCCAGCAGCCCCAGAGCGGGAGGGGCGATGGAGACCCAGTACTTC.

This clone has just one count. The chain couples TRBV11-2 to TRBJ1-1; a possible D gene is TRBD1 (5 bases). Germline loops: CDR1 SGHAT, CDR2 FQNNGV. V was cut by 3 bases and J by 1 base, with 9 bases left in between. The CDR3 has 14 amino acids. The CDR3 loop is CASSLGGGNTEAFF. The CDR3 DNA reads TGTGCCAGCAGCTTGGGGGGTGGGAACACTGAAGCTTTCTTT. Combining the CDR3 with reference TRBV11-2 and TRBJ1-1 gives the whole variable domain EAGVAQSPRYKIIEKRQSVAFWCNPISGHATLYWYQQILGQGPKLLIQFQNNGVVDDSQLPKDRFSAERLKGVDSTLKIQPAKLEDSAVYLCASSLGGGNTEAFFGQGTRLTVV.

As DNA, the CDR3 is TGTGCCAGCAGCTTGACGCGACCGACAGGGCATGGCTACACCTTC. It yields the protein CASSLTRPTGHGYTF. The V and J genes are TRBV5-6 and TRBJ1-2, with 7 bases matching TRBD1. With V trimmed by 1 base and J by 6 bases, 9 bases remained unmatched. Per the germline V gene, CDR1 is SGHDT and CDR2 is YYEEEE. The CDR3 has 15 residues. Full variable domain (outside the CDR3, taken from reference TRBV5-6 and TRBJ1-2): DAGVTQSPTHLIKTRGQQVTLRCSPKSGHDTVSWYQQALGQGPQFIFQYYEEEERQRGNFPDRFSGHQFPNYSSELNVNALLLGDSALYLCASSLTRPTGHGYTFGSGTRLTVV.

The chain uses TRBV14 and TRBJ2-1; unclear D gene. Trimming stripped 2 bases from V and 9 bases from J, with 11 bases between. The CDR3 is 13 residues long. Germline values: CDR1 SGHDN, CDR2 FVKESK. In DNA, the CDR3 is TGTGCCAGCAGCCAACCGATGGGCAGTGAGCAGTTCTTC. Translated: CASSQPMGSEQFF.

The rearrangement links TRBV6-6 to TRBJ2-5; 7 bases align to TRBD2. V lost 2 bases to trimming and J lost 7 bases; unmatched junction nucleotides: 4. This CDR3 is 13 amino acids long. The V gene's germline CDR1 is MNHNY and CDR2 SVGAGI (reference sequence). The CDR3 sequence is CASSYGREGTQYF. As DNA, the CDR3 is TGTGCCAGCAGTTACGGGAGGGAAGGGACCCAGTACTTC.

The chain recombines TRBV6-5 with TRBJ2-5; 14 bases map to TRBD2. V was pared by 6 bases and J by 4 bases, with 4 bases of the junction left unmatched. Germline lookup yields CDR1 MNHEY and CDR2 SVGAGI. The CDR3 is 15 residues long. The DNA of the CDR3 is TGTGCCAGCAGGGGGACTAGCGGGAGCACAGAGACCCAGTACTTC. Translation: CASRGTSGSTETQYF.

This rearrangement joins TRBV9 to TRBJ1-2; TRBD1 aligns across 8 bases. With 3 bases clipped from V and 2 bases from J, the junction kept 6 bases outside the gene matches. Germline lookup yields CDR1 SGDLS and CDR2 YYNGEE. This CDR3 spans 15 amino acids. In DNA, the CDR3 is TGTGCCAGCAGCGCAGACCAGGGGGCGAACTATGGCTACACCTTC. Translating gives CASSADQGANYGYTF.

This clone is a singleton in its sample. The chain couples TRBV20-1 to TRBJ2-1, with TRBD2 matching over 9 bases. After removal of 3 bases from V and 3 bases from J, the junction contained 6 bases not matched to a gene. The CDR3 has 15 amino acids. Per the germline V gene, CDR1 is DFQATT and CDR2 is SNEGSKA (reference sequence). The DNA for the CDR3 is TGCAGTGCTAGTCGCGCGGGGGGGATCTACAATGAGCAGTTCTTC. Its translation: CSASRAGGIYNEQFF.

The gene calls are TRBV7-2 and TRBJ2-6, with D tentatively TRBD1 (7 bases). This CDR3 has 17 residues. Germline V gene lookup returns CDR1 SGHTA and CDR2 FQGNSA. V was cut by 5 bases and J by 0 bases, with 14 bases left in between. CDR3 bases: TGTGCCAGCAGCAGACAGGGAGGCTTCTCTGGGGCCAACGTCCTGACTTTC. Translating gives CASSRQGGFSGANVLTF.